One sample yielded the 21 T cell receptor beta chains listed below, sequenced in a study of blood T cell repertoires in COVID-19. TCRdb keeps only in-frame clones here, not all; method: immunoSEQ multiplex PCR. Altogether about 150,000 clones are present, roughly 84% being singletons, with the ten largest covering 0.55% to 0.75%. Sequencing was carried out using peripheral blood. These receptors all stem from a man aged 60-69 years with COVID-19, enrolled during active disease.

This clone appeared once. The V and J genes are TRBV11-2 and TRBJ1-1; TRBD1 might be the D (5 bases). The CDR3 has 15 residues. The ends were cut back, 4 bases at V and 1 base at J, with 13 bases in the middle. From germline, CDR1 is SGHAT and CDR2 FQNNGV. The CDR3 nucleotides read TGTGCCAGCAGCTGGCAGACAGTGAAGAACACTGAAGCTTTCTTT. Protein sequence: CASSWQTVKNTEAFF.

The rearrangement uses TRBV6-5 and TRBJ1-1, with D uncertain. CDR1 MNHEY and CDR2 SVGAGI come from the germline V gene. V lost 4 bases to trimming and J lost 10 bases, with 16 bases between them. The length of the CDR3 is 13 residues. For the CDR3, the DNA is TGTGCCAGCAGTTCGACATCGAGAGGGAGAGCTTTCTTT. It translates to CASSSTSRGRAFF.

This chain connects TRBV6-2 or TRBV6-3 to TRBJ2-3; 11 nucleotides align to TRBD2. CDR3 length: 16 amino acids. Trimming removed 0 bases from V and 5 bases from J; junction bases left unmatched: 4. CDR1 MNHEY and CDR2 SVGEGT come from the germline V gene. This CDR3 reads CASSYSTLAGVDTQYF. The CDR3 nucleotides read TGTGCCAGCAGTTACTCGACACTAGCGGGAGTAGATACGCAGTATTTT.

The gene calls are TRBV7-3 and TRBJ2-1; no reliable D call. The ends were cut back, 1 base at V and 9 bases at J, with 13 bases in the middle. CDR1 and CDR2 from the germline V gene are SGHTA and FQGTGA. The CDR3 has 14 residues. The CDR3 nucleotides read TGTGCCAGCAGCTTAAATTACGGTCTCGGTGAGCAGTTCTTC. This sequence encodes CASSLNYGLGEQFF.

This chain links TRBV16 with TRBJ1-1, with TRBD1 as a possible D gene (6 bases). There are 14 residues in the CDR3. The V end was cut by 0 bases, the J end by 11 bases, with 16 bases between. Germline V CDR1 and CDR2: KGHSY, FQNENV. The CDR3 loop is CASSQSGGTPRAFF. The CDR3 DNA reads TGTGCCAGCAGCCAATCGGGTGGGACACCCAGGGCTTTCTTT.

V is TRBV3-1 (or the pseudogene TRBV3-2) and J is TRBJ2-7; D possibly corresponds to TRBD2 (6 bases). CDR1 LGHDT and CDR2 YNNKEL come from the germline V gene (reference sequence). This CDR3 is 15 amino acids long. Trimming took 4 bases from V and 4 from J, leaving 17 bases between them. CDR3 sequence (DNA): TGTGCCAGCAGCCTTACGGAGGGGATGAGGTACGAGCAGTACTTC. The encoded protein is CASSLTEGMRYEQYF.

This clone was observed a handful of times. The chain links TRBV5-6 to TRBJ1-2; 12 nucleotides match TRBD1. Germline CDR1 SGHDT, CDR2 YYEEEE. J lost 7 bases, V lost 3 bases, and 10 bases had no gene match. The CDR3 runs to 16 residues. As DNA, the CDR3 is TGTGCCAGCAGCTCGACCGCGGGACAGGGGGCGATTGGCTACACCTTC. It translates to CASSSTAGQGAIGYTF.

The genes are TRBV28 and TRBJ1-1; TRBD1 matches 8 bases. Germline V gene lookup returns CDR1 MDHEN and CDR2 SYDVKM. The CDR3 runs to 14 residues. Germline trimming cut 6 bases from V and 2 bases from J; bases unmatched to any gene: 5. CDR3 sequence reads: CASRGGQVNTEAFF. CDR3 DNA sequence: TGTGCCAGCAGAGGGGGACAGGTAAACACTGAAGCTTTCTTT.

The chain links TRBV6-5 to TRBJ2-5, with 7 bases identical to TRBD1. This CDR3 has 15 amino acids. Trimming took 6 bases from V and 1 from J; bases not matched to a gene: 8. The V gene's germline CDR1 is MNHEY and CDR2 SVGAGI. The CDR3 protein is CASSPGTVVQETQYF. CDR3 coding DNA: TGTGCCAGCAGCCCCGGGACAGTCGTCCAAGAGACCCAGTACTTC.

This clone was seen once. The chain carries TRBV28 and TRBJ2-3; 8 bases match TRBD2. The CDR3 runs to 12 residues. The junction had 5 bases not matched to a gene; V was cut back by 1 base and J by 14 bases. Germline V gene data show CDR1 as MDHEN and CDR2 as SYDVKM. Written as DNA, the CDR3 is TGTGCCAGCAGTTTATCGGGACTAGTTTGGTATTTT. Encoded protein: CASSLSGLVWYF.

The CDR3 is CASSSGVGYGYTF. DNA of the CDR3: TGTGCCAGCAGCTCGGGTGTGGGCTATGGCTACACCTTC. This chain connects TRBV7-2 to TRBJ1-2; D uncertain. V lost 4 bases and J lost 4, with 10 bases in between. The CDR3 runs 13 residues. From germline, CDR1 is SGHTA and CDR2 FQGNSA.

This clone was detected once. The rearrangement links TRBV11-2 to TRBJ1-5; D gene unclear. Between the trimmed V and J ends, which lost 5 bases and 5 bases, there was a span of 16 bases. The CDR3 covers 15 residues. CDR1 and CDR2 (germline): SGHAT, FQNNGV. CDR3 nucleotides: TGTGCCAGCAGCCCGAGCGGGTTAAGGGATCAGCCCCAGCATTTT. Amino acids: CASSPSGLRDQPQHF.

V and J are TRBV3-1 (or the pseudogene TRBV3-2) and TRBJ2-7; maybe TRBD1 (6 bases). Per the germline V gene, CDR1 is LGHDT and CDR2 is YNNKEL (reference sequence). The ends were cut back, 2 bases at V and 7 bases at J, with 12 bases in the middle. The CDR3 spans 13 residues. CDR3 residues: CASSQTGLGEQYF. The CDR3 bases are TGTGCCAGCAGCCAAACAGGGCTTGGGGAGCAGTACTTC.

This clone was seen more than once but under ten times. V and J are TRBV19 and TRBJ1-2, with no clear D. This CDR3 spans 15 amino acids. The V and J ends lost 4 bases and 4 bases respectively, with 16 bases between them. In germline, CDR1 is LNHDA, CDR2 SQIVND (reference sequence). The CDR3 DNA reads as TGTGCCAGTAGTAACCACGACGGGGAGGGCTATGGCTACACCTTC. Translating it yields CASSNHDGEGYGYTF.

The chain links TRBV6-2 or TRBV6-3 to TRBJ2-7; 12 positions agree with TRBD1. This CDR3 has 15 residues. Germline V gene sequence: CDR1 MNHEY, CDR2 SVGEGT. Trimming took 4 bases from V and 2 from J; bases not matched to a gene: 3. Here the CDR3 DNA reads TGTGCCAGCAGTTCCGGGACAGGGGGCACCTACGAGCAGTACTTC. As protein: CASSSGTGGTYEQYF.

This chain connects TRBV18 to TRBJ1-1, with 7 bases matching TRBD1. Germline loops: CDR1 KGHSH, CDR2 LQKENI. Trimming cost V 2 bases and J 6 bases; bases outside gene matches: 15. The CDR3 runs to 17 residues. As DNA, the CDR3 is TGTGCCAGCTCACCAATCAGGGGGGTTGGGGCCGGGTCTGAAGCTTTCTTT. Translation: CASSPIRGVGAGSEAFF.

J is TRBJ1-1 and V is TRBV10-1, with TRBD1 identical over 7 bases. J lost 1 base, V lost 1 base, and 6 bases had no gene match. The CDR3 has 16 amino acids. The germline V gene has CDR1 WNHNN and CDR2 SYGVQD (reference sequence). The CDR3 loop is CASSEFAQGGNTEAFF. CDR3 DNA sequence: TGCGCCAGCAGTGAGTTCGCCCAGGGGGGGAACACTGAAGCTTTCTTT.

The V gene is TRBV10-3, the J gene TRBJ1-1; D is undetermined. Germline loops: CDR1 ENHRY, CDR2 SYGVKD. The CDR3 length is 13 residues. With 0 bases removed from V and 1 base from J, the gap between germline ends came to 3 bases. Here the CDR3 DNA reads TGTGCCATCAGTGAGTCTAAGAACACTGAAGCTTTCTTT. It yields the protein CAISESKNTEAFF.

This chain connects TRBV14 to TRBJ2-1; D might be TRBD2 (7 bases). V was trimmed by 0 bases and J by 4 bases, leaving 13 bases between them. Germline V gene sequence: CDR1 SGHDN, CDR2 FVKESK. The CDR3 runs to 16 residues. The CDR3 nucleotides read TGTGCCAGCAGCCAAGATAGGGGGGGCGAGTACAATGAGCAGTTCTTC. Protein product: CASSQDRGGEYNEQFF.

This chain connects TRBV6-1 to TRBJ1-1; 9 bases are shared with TRBD1. J gave up 1 base and V 1 base, and 1 base lay outside the gene matches. CDR3 length equals 15 residues. CDR1 is MNHNS, CDR2 SASEGT, per germline. The CDR3 sequence is CASSEGDRANTEAFF. DNA for the CDR3: TGTGCCAGCAGTGAAGGGGACAGGGCGAACACTGAAGCTTTCTTT.

This clone was found a few times. V and J are TRBV27 and TRBJ1-5; D remains ambiguous. Germline loops: CDR1 MNHEY, CDR2 SMNVEV (reference sequence). The CDR3 runs 14 residues. V lost 1 base and J 0 bases, leaving 4 bases between the germline ends. The CDR3 DNA follows: TGTGCCAGCAGTTTATTCGGTAGCAATCAGCCCCAGCATTTT. Its translation: CASSLFGSNQPQHF.